The 11 T cell receptor beta chains presented below share a single source sample, sequenced in a study of T cells in Graves' hyperthyroidism and ophthalmopathy. The source material, RNA transcripts, was used to amplify TCR beta CDR3 regions. First-round RT-PCR with HTBI primers amplified the TCR CDR3 region. TCRdb passed the multiplex PCR reads through MiXCR, listing each CDR3 protein once. This table holds some 800,000 distinct CDR3 sequences, around 38% found once. The sequencing sample was made of blood. The origin of the receptors is a man in his late teens or twenties with Graves' hyperthyroidism.

The chain is built from TRBV10-3 and TRBJ1-5; TRBD1 agrees at 9 bases. The J segment lost 7 bases and the V segment lost 10 bases, leaving 8 bases of the junction unmatched. CDR1 and CDR2 from the germline V gene are ENHRY and SYGVKD. CDR3 size: 13 residues. The CDR3 DNA sequence: TGTGCCACCGGGACAGGGCAAGCCCAGCCCCAGCATTTT. This codes for CATGTGQAQPQHF.

The V and J genes are TRBV9 and TRBJ2-7; possibly TRBD1 or TRBD2 for D (5 bases each). CDR1 and CDR2 (germline): SGDLS, YYNGEE. V was trimmed by 0 bases and J by 1 base, leaving 11 bases between them. This CDR3 is 15 amino acids long. Written as DNA, the CDR3 is TGTGCCAGCAGCGTAGCCCCCTGGGGGTCCTACGAGCAGTACTTC. Residues: CASSVAPWGSYEQYF.

J is TRBJ1-2 and V is TRBV29-1, with D perhaps TRBD1 (6 bases). This CDR3 has 12 amino acids. In germline, CDR1 is SQVTM, CDR2 ANQGSEA. The V gene lost 6 bases and the J gene lost 8 bases, with 16 bases spanning the gap. The CDR3 coding sequence is TGCAGCGTGGGTCAGGGGCTAGGAGGCTACACCTTC. Amino acids: CSVGQGLGGYTF.

A word on this clonotype: Given a much more abundant clone one base away, this may be a read error. The rearrangement joins TRBV20-1 to TRBJ1-4, with D possibly TRBD1 on 6 matching bases. Germline V CDR1 and CDR2: DFQATT, SNEGSKA (reference sequence). V was shortened by 5 bases and J by 4 bases, with 14 bases between the two germline ends. The length of the CDR3 is 14 residues. The DNA for the CDR3 is TGCAGTGCTGACTCCGTGACAGGTAATGAAAAACTGTTTTTT. This encodes CSADSVTGNEKLFF.

This clonotype was observed many times. This chain links TRBV2 with TRBJ2-2; D gene ambiguous. V dropped 3 bases and J dropped 3 bases, with 8 bases sitting between them. CDR1 is SNHLY and CDR2 is FYNNEI in the germline V gene. The CDR3 is 14 amino acids. The CDR3 DNA sequence: TGTGCCAGCAGTGACTCGGCGTACACCGGGGAGCTGTTTTTT. Amino acid sequence: CASSDSAYTGELFF.

This clonotype was detected a few times. This chain joins TRBV20-1 and TRBJ1-4; the D is unclear. V was clipped by 3 bases and J by 8 bases, with 13 bases between them. Per germline, CDR1 DFQATT and CDR2 SNEGSKA (reference sequence). The CDR3 spans 13 residues. The CDR3 sequence: CSASPRSSEKLFF. The DNA of the CDR3 is TGCAGTGCTAGTCCCCGTTCCTCGGAAAAACTGTTTTTT.

The chain is built from TRBV20-1 and TRBJ2-7, with D perhaps matching TRBD1 or TRBD2 (6 bases each). The CDR3 covers 15 residues. Germline V gene data show CDR1 as DFQATT and CDR2 as SNEGSKA (reference sequence). The germline V and J ends were trimmed by 6 bases and 6 bases, with 24 bases remaining between them. Here the CDR3 reads CSAEAGHIPGGEQYF. CDR3 DNA sequence: TGCAGTGCGGAGGCGGGACATATACCAGGAGGCGAGCAGTACTTC.

The chain links TRBV20-1 to TRBJ1-5; the match to TRBD1 covers 7 bases. The CDR3 is made up of 14 amino acids. V lost 6 bases and J lost 1; bases outside the gene matches: 6. The germline V gene has CDR1 DFQATT and CDR2 SNEGSKA (reference sequence). CDR3 coding DNA: TGCAGTGCCAGCGGGACAGAGAGCAATCAGCCCCAGCATTTT. It yields the protein CSASGTESNQPQHF.

Here the CDR3 DNA reads TGTGCCAGCAGTTTTCAGGGGTCCTACACCGGGGAGCTGTTTTTT. Residues: CASSFQGSYTGELFF. The J gene is TRBJ2-2, the V gene TRBV12-3 or TRBV12-4; perhaps TRBD1 as D (6 bases). V dropped 3 bases and J dropped 3 bases, with 11 bases sitting between them. This CDR3 is built from 15 residues.

J is TRBJ2-7 and V is TRBV29-1; D possibly uses TRBD1 or TRBD2 (5 bases each). This CDR3 spans 13 amino acids. CDR1 SQVTM and CDR2 ANQGSEA come from the germline V gene. V lost 3 bases and J 2 bases, leaving 11 bases between the germline ends. The DNA for the CDR3 is TGCAGCGTTGAGTCCGAGGGGCCCTACGAGCAGTACTTC. Translating gives CSVESEGPYEQYF.

This clonotype was seen a handful of times. The J gene is TRBJ1-4, the V gene TRBV7-9, with no clear D. The CDR3 is made up of 16 amino acids. Trimming took 4 bases from V and 0 from J, leaving 12 bases between them. Per germline, CDR1 SEHNR and CDR2 FQNEAQ (reference sequence). The CDR3 nucleotides read TGTGCCAGCAGCTCAATCAAAGTGGCAACTAATGAAAAACTGTTTTTT. This translates into CASSSIKVATNEKLFF. Together with reference TRBV7-9 and TRBJ1-4, the CDR3 gives the full variable domain: DTGVSQNPRHKITKRGQNVTFRCDPISEHNRLYWYRQTLGQGPEFLTYFQNEAQLEKSRLLSDRFSAERPKGSFSTLEIQRTEQGDSAMYLCASSSIKVATNEKLFFGSGTQLSVL.